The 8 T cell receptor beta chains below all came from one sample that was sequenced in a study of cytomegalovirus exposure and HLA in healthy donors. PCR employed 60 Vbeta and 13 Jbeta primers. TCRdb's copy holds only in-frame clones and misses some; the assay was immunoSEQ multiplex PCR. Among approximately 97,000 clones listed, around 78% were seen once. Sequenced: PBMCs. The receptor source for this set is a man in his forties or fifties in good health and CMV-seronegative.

Here the CDR3 reads CASSPRGQQNTDTQYF. For the CDR3, the DNA is TGTGCCAGTAGTCCGCGCGGGCAGCAAAACACAGATACGCAGTATTTT. The V call is TRBV19, the J call TRBJ2-3; possibly TRBD2 for D (5 bases). Germline V gene data show CDR1 as LNHDA and CDR2 as SQIVND (reference sequence). This CDR3 region has 16 residues. V lost 5 bases to trimming and J lost 2 bases, with 17 bases between them.

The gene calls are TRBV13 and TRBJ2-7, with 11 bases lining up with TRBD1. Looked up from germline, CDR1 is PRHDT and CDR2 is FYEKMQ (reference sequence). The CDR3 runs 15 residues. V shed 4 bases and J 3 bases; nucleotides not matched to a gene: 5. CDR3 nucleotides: TGTGCCAGCAGCTCAATAGGGACAGGGGGCTACGAGCAGTACTTC. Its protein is CASSSIGTGGYEQYF.

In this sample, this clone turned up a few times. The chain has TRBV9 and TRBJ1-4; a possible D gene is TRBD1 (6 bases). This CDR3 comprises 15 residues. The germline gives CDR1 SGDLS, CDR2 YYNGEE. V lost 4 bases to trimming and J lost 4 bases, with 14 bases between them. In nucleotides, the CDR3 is TGTGCCAGCAGCCCAGGGGAATTATTTAATGAAAAACTGTTTTTT. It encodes CASSPGELFNEKLFF.

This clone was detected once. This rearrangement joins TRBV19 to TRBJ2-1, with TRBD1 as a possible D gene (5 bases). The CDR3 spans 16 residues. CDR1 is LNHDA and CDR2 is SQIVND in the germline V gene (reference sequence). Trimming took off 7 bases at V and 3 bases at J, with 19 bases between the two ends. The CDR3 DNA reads TGTGCCAGTAACCTAGACAGAGAAGGCTACTACAATGAGCAGTTCTTC. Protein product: CASNLDREGYYNEQFF. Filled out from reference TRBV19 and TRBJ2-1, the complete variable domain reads DGGITQSPKYLFRKEGQNVTLSCEQNLNHDAMYWYRQDPGQGLRLIYYSQIVNDFQKGDIAEGYSVSREKKESFPLTVTSAQKNPTAFYLCASNLDREGYYNEQFFGPGTRLTVL.

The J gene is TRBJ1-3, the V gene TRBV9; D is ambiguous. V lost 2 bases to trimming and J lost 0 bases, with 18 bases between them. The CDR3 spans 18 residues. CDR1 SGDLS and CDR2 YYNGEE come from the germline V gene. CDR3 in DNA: TGTGCCAGCAGCGTTTTCAGCCTAGGATTTAGCTCTGGAAACACCATATATTTT. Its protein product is CASSVFSLGFSSGNTIYF.

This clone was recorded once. As DNA, the CDR3 is TGTGCCAGCAGCAAGCGGTGGGGGGAAGAGACCCAGTACTTC. It is translated as CASSKRWGEETQYF. The chain links TRBV7-6 to TRBJ2-5, with D tentatively TRBD2 (6 bases). The V end was cut by 5 bases, the J end by 3 bases, with 13 bases between. CDR1 and CDR2 from the germline V gene are SGHVS and FNYEAQ. The CDR3 has 14 amino acids.

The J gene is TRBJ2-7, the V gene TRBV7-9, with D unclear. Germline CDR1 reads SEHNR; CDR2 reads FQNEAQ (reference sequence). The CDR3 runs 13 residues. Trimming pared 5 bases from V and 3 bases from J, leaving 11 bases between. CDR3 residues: CASSQSESYEQYF. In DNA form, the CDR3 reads TGTGCCAGCAGCCAATCAGAAAGCTACGAGCAGTACTTC.

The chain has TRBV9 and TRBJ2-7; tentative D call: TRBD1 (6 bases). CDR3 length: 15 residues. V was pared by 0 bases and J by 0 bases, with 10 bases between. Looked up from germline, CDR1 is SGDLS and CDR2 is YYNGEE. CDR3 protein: CASSVDAGDSYEQYF. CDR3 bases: TGTGCCAGCAGCGTAGACGCAGGGGACTCCTACGAGCAGTACTTC.